These T cell receptor beta chains were read from a single sample in a study of vaccination and CD4 T cells after COVID-19. Their antigen targets remain unknown. TCRdb recomputed calls from the PCR reads with MiXCR, one row per CDR3 protein. Of around 19,000 distinct CDR3 sequences listed, around 49% are singletons. Sequenced sample: CD4+ T cells from blood, cultured in vitro. These receptors were obtained from a human donor who had recovered from COVID-19. CDR3s include the opening cysteine and the closing phenylalanine or tryptophan. The D gene is left open where the match is weak. Only some rows state a clone size, as once, few, many or a class for expanded clones.

D,J,V,size,DNA,CDR3
NA,TRBJ1-5,TRBV6-2/TRBV6-3,NA,TGTGCCAGCAGTTGGCTGAGTGGCAATCAGCCCCAGCATTTT,CASSWLSGNQPQHF
NA,TRBJ1-5,TRBV7-2,NA,TGTGCCAGCAGCTTATTGTCAGGGCCTGGGCCCCAGCATTTT,CASSLLSGPGPQHF
TRBD1,TRBJ1-4,TRBV20-1,NA,TGCAGTGCTAGAAGCCCAACCGGGACAGCTTTCGGTAATGATGGGAAACTGTTTTTT,CSARSPTGTAFGNDGKLFF
NA,TRBJ1-2,TRBV7-2,few,TGTGCCAGCAGCTTAGCGAGGGGGTCGGGTGGCTACACCTTC,CASSLARGSGGYTF
NA,TRBJ1-6,TRBV7-3,few,TGTGCCAGCAGCTTAAACAGGGTTTCACCCCTCCACTTT,CASSLNRVSPLHF
TRBD2,TRBJ2-3,TRBV24-1,NA,TGTGCCACCAGTGATGGACTAGCGGGAGTATCAGATACGCAGTATTTT,CATSDGLAGVSDTQYF
TRBD1,TRBJ1-1,TRBV18,NA,TGTGCCAGCTCACCGTATGGACAGGTTGAAGCTTTCTTT,CASSPYGQVEAFF
TRBD1,TRBJ2-5,TRBV30,NA,TGTGCCTGGAGTGCGGGACAGGGGGCTAGAGAGACCCAGTACTTC,CAWSAGQGARETQYF
TRBD1,TRBJ2-7,TRBV7-9,NA,TGCGCCAGCAGCCCAACCGGGACAGCGTACGAGCAGTACTTC,CASSPTGTAYEQYF
NA,TRBJ1-5,TRBV12-3/TRBV12-4,NA,TGTGCCAGCAGTTTAAACACCGGGAGCAATCAGCCCCAGCATTTT,CASSLNTGSNQPQHF
NA,TRBJ1-1,TRBV27,few,TGTGCCAGCAGAAGGGGGGGCGGGGGAACTGAAGCTTTCTTT,CASRRGGGGTEAFF
NA,TRBJ2-3,TRBV19,few,TGTGCCAGTAGTAAGACGGGGGTGGCAGATACGCAGTATTTT,CASSKTGVADTQYF
TRBD2,TRBJ2-7,TRBV28,NA,TGTGCCAGCAGTTCCGGGGGGACCTCCTACGAGCAGTACTTC,CASSSGGTSYEQYF
NA,TRBJ2-1,TRBV24-1,NA,TGTGCCACCAGTGATAGAGGGAGCTCCTACAATGAGCAGTTCTTC,CATSDRGSSYNEQFF
NA,TRBJ2-2,TRBV18,NA,TGTGCCAGCTCACCCCTCGGGGGCAACACCGGGGAGCTGTTTTTT,CASSPLGGNTGELFF
TRBD1,TRBJ1-1,TRBV7-2,NA,TGTGCCAGCGGACAGGCGTCAACTGAAGCTTTCTTT,CASGQASTEAFF
NA,TRBJ1-1,TRBV2,NA,TGTGCCAGCAGTGGAGGTAACACTGAAGCTTTCTTT,CASSGGNTEAFF
NA,TRBJ2-4,TRBV19,few,TGTGCCAGTAGTACCTATGGAAACATTCAGTACTTC,CASSTYGNIQYF
TRBD2,TRBJ2-7,TRBV6-1,few,TGTGCCAGCAGTGAGCTAGCGGGTAACGAGCAGTACTTC,CASSELAGNEQYF
NA,TRBJ2-1,TRBV6-5,NA,TGTGCCAGCAGTTACTCGAGCTGGAGCCACGAGCAGTTCTTC,CASSYSSWSHEQFF
TRBD1,TRBJ1-5,TRBV7-2,few,TGTGCCAGCAGCTTAGTGACAGGGCACAATCAGCCCCAGCATTTT,CASSLVTGHNQPQHF
NA,TRBJ2-2,TRBV7-2,NA,TGTGCCAGCAGCCCCCACACCGGGGAGCTGTTTTTT,CASSPHTGELFF
TRBD1,TRBJ1-2,TRBV7-9,NA,TGTGCCAGCAGCTTTTCGGGGGACAGAGCCTATGGCTACACCTTC,CASSFSGDRAYGYTF
TRBD2,TRBJ2-5,TRBV7-9,NA,TGTGCCAGCAGCGCCCAGACTAGCGGCCAAGAGACCCAGTACTTC,CASSAQTSGQETQYF
NA,TRBJ1-5,TRBV15,NA,TGTGCCACCAGCAGGGGGGGGGGGCTTCAGCCCCAGCATTTT,CATSRGGGLQPQHF
NA,TRBJ1-6,TRBV4-2,NA,TGTGCCAGCAGCCAAGTTGCCGTCGATTCACCCCTCCACTTT,CASSQVAVDSPLHF